What follows are 20 T cell receptor beta chains derived from one specimen sequenced in a study of control samples from healthy donors and cancer patients. The method was immunoSEQ multiplex PCR; TCRdb's version includes in-frame clones alone and lacks a portion of them. The data show about 79,000 clones, over 85% seen once. The sample was PBMCs. The origin of the receptors is a woman between 40 and 50 years old with lung cancer.

The chain links TRBV30 to TRBJ2-2; TRBD2 is a possible D gene (6 bases). CDR1 and CDR2 from the germline V gene are GTSNPN and SVGIG (reference sequence). Between the trimmed V and J ends, which lost 3 bases and 7 bases, there was a span of 9 bases. The CDR3 contains 12 residues. In nucleotides, the CDR3 is TGTGCCTGGAGGGAGGGGAACGGGGAGCTGTTTTTT. Protein: CAWREGNGELFF.

This chain links TRBV7-2 with TRBJ2-1; the match to TRBD1 covers 7 bases. This CDR3 has 14 residues. The trim removed 4 bases at V and 4 bases at J, leaving 4 bases unmatched. Germline assignment: CDR1 SGHTA and CDR2 FQGNSA. The CDR3 nucleotides are TGTGCCAGCAGCTACGGGACAGCTTACAATGAGCAGTTCTTC. Protein: CASSYGTAYNEQFF.

The chain has TRBV4-1 and TRBJ2-6; D might be TRBD2 (6 bases). The CDR3 consists of 16 residues. The V end lost 1 base, the J end lost 3 bases, and 10 bases lay between the germline ends. Germline CDR1 MGHRA, CDR2 YSYEKL. The CDR3 DNA sequence: TGCGCCAGCAGCCAAGTTAGGGGAGGTGGGGCCAACGTCCTGACTTTC. This encodes CASSQVRGGGANVLTF.

V is TRBV3-1 (or the pseudogene TRBV3-2) and J is TRBJ1-4; D remains unclear. Trimming removed 0 bases at V and 6 bases at J, with 14 bases between. Germline V gene sequence: CDR1 LGHDT, CDR2 YNNKEL (reference sequence). The CDR3 sequence is 16 residues long. CDR3 bases: TGTGCCAGCAGCCAAGATTTACCGGGTGGTTATGAAAAACTGTTTTTT. This encodes CASSQDLPGGYEKLFF.

The chain uses TRBV30 and TRBJ2-7; maybe TRBD2 (6 bases). The CDR3 has 13 amino acids. Germline CDR1 GTSNPN, CDR2 SVGIG (reference sequence). The V and J ends lost 2 bases and 4 bases respectively, with 12 bases between them. The CDR3 nucleotides read TGTGCCTGGAGTTTTAGCGGTCTGTACGAGCAGTACTTC. It encodes CAWSFSGLYEQYF.

The rearrangement links TRBV27 to TRBJ1-1; D perhaps matches TRBD1 (5 bases). The V gene's germline CDR1 is MNHEY and CDR2 SMNVEV (reference sequence). V was shortened by 3 bases and J by 11 bases, with 16 bases between the two germline ends. The CDR3 covers 13 residues. Written as DNA, the CDR3 is TGTGCCAGCAGTTTGGGAGCCCAGGGTATGGCTTTCTTT. It specifies CASSLGAQGMAFF.

The chain uses TRBV6-1 and TRBJ2-1; D remains ambiguous. Per germline, CDR1 MNHNS and CDR2 SASEGT. This CDR3 region has 13 residues. With 3 bases removed from V and 4 bases from J, the gap between germline ends came to 7 bases. CDR3 in DNA: TGTGCCAGCAGTGATTTGCCGTACAATGAGCAGTTCTTC. It is translated as CASSDLPYNEQFF.

The genes are TRBV13 and TRBJ2-3; TRBD1 aligns across 7 bases. Per germline, CDR1 PRHDT and CDR2 FYEKMQ (reference sequence). CDR3 length equals 16 residues. Losses at the gene ends were 0 bases for V and 1 base for J; bases not matched to a gene: 4. This CDR3 is CASSLGGGVGTDTQYF. The CDR3 DNA reads as TGTGCCAGCAGCTTAGGAGGGGGCGTAGGCACAGATACGCAGTATTTT.

The V and J genes are TRBV19 and TRBJ1-5; D is ambiguous. The V and J ends lost 7 bases and 4 bases respectively, with 17 bases between them. Germline CDR1 LNHDA, CDR2 SQIVND (reference sequence). This CDR3 is 15 amino acids long. CDR3 residues: CASIDLGLVNQPQHF. The DNA of the CDR3 is TGTGCCAGTATAGATTTGGGTCTGGTAAATCAGCCCCAGCATTTT.

This clone was detected a few times. The genes are TRBV19 and TRBJ2-7; 9 bases are shared with TRBD1. Looked up from germline, CDR1 is LNHDA and CDR2 is SQIVND (reference sequence). The trim removed 3 bases at V and 5 bases at J, leaving 8 bases unmatched. This CDR3 is built from 15 residues. CDR3 amino acids: CASSIVGTGYDEQYF. The CDR3 region has the DNA TGTGCCAGTAGTATCGTAGGGACAGGGTACGACGAGCAGTACTTC. The variable domain in full, completed from reference TRBV19 and TRBJ2-7, reads DGGITQSPKYLFRKEGQNVTLSCEQNLNHDAMYWYRQDPGQGLRLIYYSQIVNDFQKGDIAEGYSVSREKKESFPLTVTSAQKNPTAFYLCASSIVGTGYDEQYFGPGTRLTVT.

CDR3 DNA: TGTGCCAGCAGTTCGGGATGGGGTCAGCCCCAGCATTTT. Amino acids: CASSSGWGQPQHF. The J gene is TRBJ1-5, the V gene TRBV27; D remains unclear. Trimming removed 4 bases at V and 6 bases at J, with 10 bases between. The V gene's germline CDR1 is MNHEY and CDR2 SMNVEV (reference sequence). The CDR3 totals 13 residues.

V gene TRBV27 combines with J gene TRBJ2-1; maybe TRBD2 (7 bases). This CDR3 has 15 residues. Germline CDR1 MNHEY, CDR2 SMNVEV (reference sequence). Trimming removed 2 bases from V and 4 bases from J, with 12 bases in between. CDR3 DNA: TGTGCCAGCAGTTTAAGGGGGGGATTGTACAATGAGCAGTTCTTC. Translating it yields CASSLRGGLYNEQFF.

This clone was recorded only once. The J gene is TRBJ1-1, the V gene TRBV19; tentatively, D is TRBD1 (5 bases). Trimming pared 3 bases from V and 1 base from J, leaving 12 bases between. From germline, CDR1 is LNHDA and CDR2 SQIVND (reference sequence). The CDR3 has 15 residues. The CDR3 DNA reads TGTGCCAGTAGTATGGCTACAAGGGGGAACACTGAAGCTTTCTTT. Translated: CASSMATRGNTEAFF.

The J gene is TRBJ2-3, the V gene TRBV10-3; D is unresolved. Trimming left V 0 bases short and J 2 bases short, with 15 bases between. CDR1 and CDR2 (germline): ENHRY, SYGVKD. There are 17 residues in the CDR3. CDR3 sequence reads: CAISESWSPFNTDTQYF. In DNA form, the CDR3 reads TGTGCCATCAGTGAGTCGTGGAGTCCATTTAACACAGATACGCAGTATTTT.

The gene calls are TRBV19 and TRBJ1-4; 10 bases are shared with TRBD1. V lost 5 bases and J lost 3; bases outside the gene matches: 3. Germline-derived CDR1 and CDR2 are LNHDA and SQIVND (reference sequence). The CDR3 totals 15 residues. The CDR3 loop is CASSPGTGANEKLFF. The CDR3 nucleotides are TGTGCCAGTAGTCCTGGGACAGGGGCTAATGAAAAACTGTTTTTT.

The J gene is TRBJ2-1, the V gene TRBV2; D remains ambiguous. Germline assignment: CDR1 SNHLY and CDR2 FYNNEI. This CDR3 is 14 amino acids long. With 3 bases removed from V and 9 bases from J, the gap between germline ends came to 15 bases. The CDR3 sequence is CASSDGLDLSEQFF. The CDR3 region has the DNA TGTGCCAGCAGTGACGGGCTAGACCTCAGTGAGCAGTTCTTC.

V is TRBV25-1 and J is TRBJ1-6; maybe TRBD1 (6 bases). The CDR3 is 15 amino acids. Trimming pared 6 bases from V and 9 bases from J, leaving 18 bases between. The germline gives CDR1 MGHDK, CDR2 SYGVNS. The CDR3 protein is CASSVHRVQSSPLHF. In DNA form, the CDR3 reads TGTGCCAGCAGCGTCCACAGGGTTCAGAGTTCACCCCTCCACTTT.

V and J are TRBV5-6 and TRBJ1-2; no firm D call. The CDR3 covers 14 residues. Between the trimmed V and J ends, which lost 0 bases and 1 base, there was a span of 7 bases. Germline CDR1 is SGHDT and CDR2 is YYEEEE. DNA of the CDR3: TGTGCCAGCAGCTTGGGACGGATTAACTATGGCTACACCTTC. Its protein is CASSLGRINYGYTF.

The chain has TRBV6-1 and TRBJ1-3; no firm D call. Trimming stripped 4 bases from V and 0 bases from J, with 19 bases between. The CDR3 extends over 18 amino acids. CDR1 and CDR2 (germline): MNHNS, SASEGT. For the CDR3, the DNA is TGTGCCAGCAGTGTTACACGCTTCGACGGAGCCTCTGGAAACACCATATATTTT. Its translation: CASSVTRFDGASGNTIYF.

The chain couples TRBV3-1 (or the pseudogene TRBV3-2) to TRBJ1-2; D is uncertain. Germline lookup yields CDR1 LGHDT and CDR2 YNNKEL (reference sequence). The CDR3 extends over 15 amino acids. Trimming shortened V by 6 bases and J by 6 bases, and 20 bases separated the two germline ends. CDR3 region: CASSLRPTRWNGYTF. CDR3 nucleotide sequence: TGTGCCAGCAGTCTCCGCCCGACTCGGTGGAATGGCTACACCTTC.